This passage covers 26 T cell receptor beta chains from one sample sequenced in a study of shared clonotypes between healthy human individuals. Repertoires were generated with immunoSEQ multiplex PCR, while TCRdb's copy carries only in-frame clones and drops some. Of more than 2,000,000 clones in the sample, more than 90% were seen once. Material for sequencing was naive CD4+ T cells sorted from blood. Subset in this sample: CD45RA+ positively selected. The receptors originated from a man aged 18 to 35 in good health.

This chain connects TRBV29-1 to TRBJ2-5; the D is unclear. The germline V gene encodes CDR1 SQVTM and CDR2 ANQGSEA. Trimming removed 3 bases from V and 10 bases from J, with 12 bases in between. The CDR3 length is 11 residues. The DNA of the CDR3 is TGCAGCGTTGATGGTTTCCCCGACCAGTACTTC. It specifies CSVDGFPDQYF.

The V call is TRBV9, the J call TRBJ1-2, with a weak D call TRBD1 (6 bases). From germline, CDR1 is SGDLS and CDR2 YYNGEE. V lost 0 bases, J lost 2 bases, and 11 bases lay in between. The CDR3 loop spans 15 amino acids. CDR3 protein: CASSVGQVPNYGYTF. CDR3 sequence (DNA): TGTGCCAGCAGCGTAGGACAGGTACCAAACTATGGCTACACCTTC.

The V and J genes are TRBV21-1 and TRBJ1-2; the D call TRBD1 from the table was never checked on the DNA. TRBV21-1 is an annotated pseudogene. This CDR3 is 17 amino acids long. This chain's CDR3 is CASSKEGTGFVFDGYTF. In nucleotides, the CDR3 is TGTGCCAGCAGCAAAGAAGGGACAGGGTTTGTGTTCGATGGCTACACCTTC.

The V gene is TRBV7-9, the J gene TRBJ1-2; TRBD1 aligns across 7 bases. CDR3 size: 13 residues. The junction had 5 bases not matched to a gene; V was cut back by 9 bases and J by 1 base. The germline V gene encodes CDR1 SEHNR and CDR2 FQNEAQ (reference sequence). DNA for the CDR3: TGTGCCAGTGCCGGACAGGTTAACTATGGCTACACCTTC. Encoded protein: CASAGQVNYGYTF.

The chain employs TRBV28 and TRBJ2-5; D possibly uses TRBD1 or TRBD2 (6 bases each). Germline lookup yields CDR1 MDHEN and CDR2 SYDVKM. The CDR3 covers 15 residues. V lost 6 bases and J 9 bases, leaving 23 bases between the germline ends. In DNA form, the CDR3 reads TGTGCCAGCAGCCCGCCGGGGGCGCGGGCAGGGGCCCAGTACTTC. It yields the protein CASSPPGARAGAQYF.

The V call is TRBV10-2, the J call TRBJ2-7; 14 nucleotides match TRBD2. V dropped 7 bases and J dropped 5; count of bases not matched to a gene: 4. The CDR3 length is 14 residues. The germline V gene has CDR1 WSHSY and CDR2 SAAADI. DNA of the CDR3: TGCGCCAGCACACCGACTAGCGGGAGGGACGAGCAGTACTTC. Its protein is CASTPTSGRDEQYF.

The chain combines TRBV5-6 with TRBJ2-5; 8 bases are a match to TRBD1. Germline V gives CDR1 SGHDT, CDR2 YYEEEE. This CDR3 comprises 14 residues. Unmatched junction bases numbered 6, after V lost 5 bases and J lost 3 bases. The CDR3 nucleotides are TGTGCCAGCAGTGCGACAGGGGCGGAAGAGACCCAGTACTTC. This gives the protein CASSATGAEETQYF.

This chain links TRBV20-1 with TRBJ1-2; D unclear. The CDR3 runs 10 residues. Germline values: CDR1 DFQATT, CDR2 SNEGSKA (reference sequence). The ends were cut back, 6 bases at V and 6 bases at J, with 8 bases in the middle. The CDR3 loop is CSATHDGYTF. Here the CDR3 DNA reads TGCAGTGCGACCCATGATGGCTACACCTTC.

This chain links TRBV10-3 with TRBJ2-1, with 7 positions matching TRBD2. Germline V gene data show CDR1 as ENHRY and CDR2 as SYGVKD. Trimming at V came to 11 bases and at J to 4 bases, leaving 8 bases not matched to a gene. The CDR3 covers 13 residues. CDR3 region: CAATAREYNEQFF. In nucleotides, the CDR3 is TGTGCCGCCACGGCGCGGGAGTACAATGAGCAGTTCTTC.

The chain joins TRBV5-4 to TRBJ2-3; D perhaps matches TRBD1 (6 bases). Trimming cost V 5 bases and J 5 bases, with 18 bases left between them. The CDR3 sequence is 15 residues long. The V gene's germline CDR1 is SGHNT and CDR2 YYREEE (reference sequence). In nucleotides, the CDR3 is TGTGCCAGCAGTCACCGACAGGTGTCCCAAGATACGCAGTATTTT. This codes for CASSHRQVSQDTQYF.

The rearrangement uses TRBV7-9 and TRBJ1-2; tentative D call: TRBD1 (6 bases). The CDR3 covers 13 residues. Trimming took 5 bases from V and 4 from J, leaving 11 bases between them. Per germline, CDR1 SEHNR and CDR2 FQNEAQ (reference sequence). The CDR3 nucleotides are TGTGCCAGCAGCCCTAAAGGGGGCTATGGCTACACCTTC. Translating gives CASSPKGGYGYTF.

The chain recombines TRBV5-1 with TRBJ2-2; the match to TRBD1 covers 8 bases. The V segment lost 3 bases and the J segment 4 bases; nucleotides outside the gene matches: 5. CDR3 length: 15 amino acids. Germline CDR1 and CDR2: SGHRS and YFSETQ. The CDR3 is CASSSAGTGTGELFF. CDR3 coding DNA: TGCGCCAGCAGCTCGGCAGGGACAGGCACCGGGGAGCTGTTTTTT.

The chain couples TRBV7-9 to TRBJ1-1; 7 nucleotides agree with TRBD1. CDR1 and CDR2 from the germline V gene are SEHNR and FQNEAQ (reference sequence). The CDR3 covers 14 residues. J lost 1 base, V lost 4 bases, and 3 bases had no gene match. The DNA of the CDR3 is TGTGCCAGCAGCTCGGGACAGCAGAACACTGAAGCTTTCTTT. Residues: CASSSGQQNTEAFF.

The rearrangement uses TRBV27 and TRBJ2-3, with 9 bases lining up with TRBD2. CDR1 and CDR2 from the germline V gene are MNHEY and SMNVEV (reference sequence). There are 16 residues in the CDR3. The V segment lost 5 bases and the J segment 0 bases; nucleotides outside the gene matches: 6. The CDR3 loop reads CASSGRLADSTDTQYF. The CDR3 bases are TGTGCCAGCAGTGGGAGACTAGCGGATAGCACAGATACGCAGTATTTT.

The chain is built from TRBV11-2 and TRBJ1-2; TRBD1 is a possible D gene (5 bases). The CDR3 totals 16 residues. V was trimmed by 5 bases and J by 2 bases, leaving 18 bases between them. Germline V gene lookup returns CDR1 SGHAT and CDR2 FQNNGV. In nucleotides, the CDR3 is TGTGCCAGCAGCCGCCTCTCGGACAATAACAACTATGGCTACACCTTC. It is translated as CASSRLSDNNNYGYTF. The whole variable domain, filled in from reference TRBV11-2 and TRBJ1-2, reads EAGVAQSPRYKIIEKRQSVAFWCNPISGHATLYWYQQILGQGPKLLIQFQNNGVVDDSQLPKDRFSAERLKGVDSTLKIQPAKLEDSAVYLCASSRLSDNNNYGYTFGSGTRLTVV.

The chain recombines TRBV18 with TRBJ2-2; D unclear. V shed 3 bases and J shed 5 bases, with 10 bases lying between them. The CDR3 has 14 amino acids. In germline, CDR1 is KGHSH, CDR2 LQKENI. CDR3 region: CASSPRRETGELFF. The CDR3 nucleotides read TGTGCCAGCTCACCGCGAAGAGAAACCGGGGAGCTGTTTTTT. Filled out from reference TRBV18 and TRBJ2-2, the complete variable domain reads NAGVMQNPRHLVRRRGQEARLRCSPMKGHSHVYWYRQLPEEGLKFMVYLQKENIIDESGMPKERFSAEFPKEGPSILRIQQVVRGDSAAYFCASSPRRETGELFFGEGSRLTVL.

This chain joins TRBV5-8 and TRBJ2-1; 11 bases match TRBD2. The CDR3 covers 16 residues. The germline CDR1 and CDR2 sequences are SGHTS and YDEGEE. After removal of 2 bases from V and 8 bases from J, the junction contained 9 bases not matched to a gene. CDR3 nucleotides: TGTGCCAGCAGCTTACAGACTAGCGGGATTTTTGATGAGCAGTTCTTC. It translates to CASSLQTSGIFDEQFF. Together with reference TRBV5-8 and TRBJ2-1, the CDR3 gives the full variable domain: EAGVTQSPTHLIKTRGQQATLRCSPISGHTSVYWYQQALGLGLQFLLWYDEGEERNRGNFPPRFSGRQFPNYSSELNVNALELEDSALYLCASSLQTSGIFDEQFFGPGTRLTVL.

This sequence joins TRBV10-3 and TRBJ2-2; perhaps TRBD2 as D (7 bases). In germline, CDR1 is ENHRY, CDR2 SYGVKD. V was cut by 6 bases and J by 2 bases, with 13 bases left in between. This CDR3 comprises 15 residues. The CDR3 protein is CAISPGGTNTGELFF. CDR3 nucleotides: TGTGCCATCAGCCCCGGGGGGACAAACACCGGGGAGCTGTTTTTT.

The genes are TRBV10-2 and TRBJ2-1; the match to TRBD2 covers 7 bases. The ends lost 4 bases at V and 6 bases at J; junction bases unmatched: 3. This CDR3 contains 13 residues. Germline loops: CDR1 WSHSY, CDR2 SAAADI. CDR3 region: CASSGLALNEQFF. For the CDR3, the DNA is TGCGCCAGCAGTGGACTAGCCCTCAATGAGCAGTTCTTC.

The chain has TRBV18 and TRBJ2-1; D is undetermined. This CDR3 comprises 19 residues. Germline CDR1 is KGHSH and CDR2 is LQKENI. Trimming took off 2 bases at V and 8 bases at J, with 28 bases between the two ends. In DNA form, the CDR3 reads TGTGCCAGCTCACCATACATCCTCGATCTGCCCAGCGCTTGGGATGAGCAGTTCTTC. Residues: CASSPYILDLPSAWDEQFF.

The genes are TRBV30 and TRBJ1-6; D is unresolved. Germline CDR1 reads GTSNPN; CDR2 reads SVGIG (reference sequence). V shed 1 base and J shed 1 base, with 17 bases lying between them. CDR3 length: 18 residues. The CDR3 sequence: CAWSAGRHLGSYNSPLHF. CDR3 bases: TGTGCCTGGAGTGCGGGAAGACACTTGGGATCCTATAATTCACCCCTCCACTTT.

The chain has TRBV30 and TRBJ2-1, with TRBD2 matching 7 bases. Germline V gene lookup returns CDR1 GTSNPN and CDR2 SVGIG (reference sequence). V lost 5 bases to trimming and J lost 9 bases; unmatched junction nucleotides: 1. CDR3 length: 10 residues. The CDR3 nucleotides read TGTGCCTGGCAGCGGGGTGAGCAGTTCTTC. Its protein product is CAWQRGEQFF.

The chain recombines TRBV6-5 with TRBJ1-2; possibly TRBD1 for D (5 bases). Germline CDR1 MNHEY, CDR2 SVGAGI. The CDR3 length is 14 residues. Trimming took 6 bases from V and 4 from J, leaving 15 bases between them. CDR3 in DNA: TGTGCCAGCAGCACCGGGACGGCCGTCTATGGCTACACCTTC. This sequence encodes CASSTGTAVYGYTF.

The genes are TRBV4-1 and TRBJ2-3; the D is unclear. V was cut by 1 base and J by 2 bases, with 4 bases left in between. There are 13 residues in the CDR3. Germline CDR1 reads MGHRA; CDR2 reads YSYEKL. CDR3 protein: CASSQVHTDTQYF. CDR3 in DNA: TGCGCCAGCAGCCAAGTCCACACAGATACGCAGTATTTT.

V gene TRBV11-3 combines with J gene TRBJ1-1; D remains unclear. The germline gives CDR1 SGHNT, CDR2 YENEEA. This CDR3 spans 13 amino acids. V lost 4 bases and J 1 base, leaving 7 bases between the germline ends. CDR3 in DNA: TGTGCCAGCAGCTCGCACTCGAACACTGAAGCTTTCTTT. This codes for CASSSHSNTEAFF.

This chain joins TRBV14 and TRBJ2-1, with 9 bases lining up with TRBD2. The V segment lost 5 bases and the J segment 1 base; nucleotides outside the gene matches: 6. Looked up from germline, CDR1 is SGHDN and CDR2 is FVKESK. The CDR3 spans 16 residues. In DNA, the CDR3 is TGTGCCAGCAGCGGTCCCCTAGCGGGATCCTACAATGAGCAGTTCTTC. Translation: CASSGPLAGSYNEQFF. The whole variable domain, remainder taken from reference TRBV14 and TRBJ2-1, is EAGVTQFPSHSVIEKGQTVTLRCDPISGHDNLYWYRRVMGKEIKFLLHFVKESKQDESGMPNNRFLAERTGGTYSTLKVQPAELEDSGVYFCASSGPLAGSYNEQFFGPGTRLTVL.